This entry concerns a single T cell receptor beta chain. The data were taken from a study of patients and donors after allogeneic stem cell transplantation. V gave up 7 bases and J gave up 4 bases, with 18 bases separating them. The CDR3 totals 15 residues. MiXCR was run by TCRdb on the RT-PCR reads, yielding one entry per CDR3 protein. Of about a million distinct CDR3 sequences listed, about a sixth were seen once; the top ten hold 6%. The source of this sequence is a human donor who was either an allogeneic HSCT recipient or a stem cell or donor lymphocyte infusion donor (not recorded which). It is not recorded whose cells these are; they may come from a transplant donor. The sample taken for sequencing was blood, either unsorted or a sorted T cell fraction (not recorded which). The chain carries TRBV12-3 or TRBV12-4 and TRBJ2-3; D is ambiguous. The CDR3 protein is CASKPPGSWADTQYF. The CDR3 nucleotides are TGTGCCAGCAAACCCCCAGGCTCTTGGGCAGATACGCAGTATTTT.